This is a list of T cell receptor beta chains from one sample in a study of regulatory T cells in long-lasting Graves disease. MiXCR, run by TCRdb on the multiplex PCR reads, gives a single entry per CDR3 protein. This sample has roughly 500,000 distinct CDR3 sequences, with about 13% found just once. This sample also appeared in a second study, on T cells in Graves' hyperthyroidism and ophthalmopathy.

Sequenced material: peripheral blood mononuclear cells (PBMCs), taken at new diagnosis, from a patient treated with antithyroid drugs. These TCRs come from a man aged 25-45 years with Graves disease. Both conserved end residues are part of each CDR3.

V: TRBV12-3/TRBV12-4; J: TRBJ2-7; CDR3: CASGVNRLNEQYF
V: TRBV6-1; J: TRBJ2-3; CDR3: CASKPSGTTDTQYF
V: TRBV6-2/TRBV6-3; J: TRBJ1-3; CDR3: CASSYSLSGNTIYF
V: TRBV29-1; J: TRBJ1-2; CDR3: CSVGDPDGYTF
V: TRBV27; J: TRBJ2-1; CDR3: CASDRLAGPYNEQFF
V: TRBV27; J: TRBJ1-5; CDR3: CASSLVRGYQPQHF
V: TRBV20-1; J: .; CDR3: CSAIRLAGDNEQYF
V: TRBV30; J: TRBJ1-5; CDR3: CAWSVGPNQPQHF
V: TRBV19; J: TRBJ1-3; CDR3: CASDSTGVGNTIYF
V: TRBV12-3/TRBV12-4; J: TRBJ1-1; CDR3: CASSRMAGISEAFF
V: TRBV7-9; J: TRBJ2-7; CDR3: CASSLVGGLAGDEQYF
V: TRBV27; J: TRBJ1-1; CDR3: CASSSSWQNTEAFF
V: TRBV2; J: TRBJ2-6; CDR3: CASSAPNVGLGANVLTF
V: TRBV30; J: TRBJ1-1; CDR3: CAWGMTAFF
V: TRBV4-1; J: TRBJ2-6; CDR3: CASSHAGGLSGANVLTF
V: TRBV6-5; J: TRBJ2-5; CDR3: CASSYSDRDQETQYF
V: TRBV20-1; J: TRBJ2-7; CDR3: CSASLPIGGYEQYF
V: TRBV20-1; J: TRBJ1-5; CDR3: CSALSDRGFGSNQPQHF
V: TRBV10-3; J: TRBJ1-6; CDR3: CAIVITSPLHF
V: TRBV3-1; J: TRBJ2-5; CDR3: CASAWGALQETQYF
V: TRBV11-2; J: TRBJ1-1; CDR3: CASRGDGNTEAFF
V: TRBV20-1; J: TRBJ2-3; CDR3: CSARSSRGSDTQYF
V: TRBV10-3; J: .; CDR3: CAILGVEGQFF
V: TRBV29-1; J: TRBJ2-3; CDR3: CSAAGGWQGRTDTQYF
V: TRBV11-2; J: TRBJ2-6; CDR3: CASSLDSGTGLAGAGSGANVLTF
V: TRBV19; J: TRBJ2-2; CDR3: CATLDVSNTGELFF
V: TRBV5-1; J: TRBJ2-5; CDR3: CASSLGAGQGIQETQYF
V: TRBV20-1; J: TRBJ2-3; CDR3: CSAEPKGLADNDTQYF
V: TRBV7-9; J: TRBJ1-2; CDR3: CASSLDRGRDGYTF
V: TRBV6-2/TRBV6-3; J: TRBJ2-7; CDR3: CASSRVLTGTSGGEQYF
V: TRBV12-3/TRBV12-4; J: TRBJ2-3; CDR3: CASSLQPGADTQYF
V: TRBV7-9; J: .; CDR3: CASSFPQGGETQYF
V: TRBV5-5; J: TRBJ2-1; CDR3: CASSSRGLNEQFF
V: TRBV12-3/TRBV12-4; J: TRBJ1-1; CDR3: CASTRATGNTEAFF